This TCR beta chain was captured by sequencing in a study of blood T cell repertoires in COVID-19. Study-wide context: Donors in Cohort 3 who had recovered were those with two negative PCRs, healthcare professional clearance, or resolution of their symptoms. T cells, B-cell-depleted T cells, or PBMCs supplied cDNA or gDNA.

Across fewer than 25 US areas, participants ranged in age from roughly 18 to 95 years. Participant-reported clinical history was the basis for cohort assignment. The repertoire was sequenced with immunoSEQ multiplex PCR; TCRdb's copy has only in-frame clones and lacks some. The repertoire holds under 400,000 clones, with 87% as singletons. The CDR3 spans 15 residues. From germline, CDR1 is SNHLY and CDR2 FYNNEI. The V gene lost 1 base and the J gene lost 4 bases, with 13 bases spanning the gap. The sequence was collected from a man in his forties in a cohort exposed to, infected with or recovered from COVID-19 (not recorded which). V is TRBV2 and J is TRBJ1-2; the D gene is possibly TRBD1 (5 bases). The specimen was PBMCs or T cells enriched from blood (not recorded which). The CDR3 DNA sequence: TGTGCCAGCAGTGAAGTAAAGGGGAAGAGCTATGGCTACACCTTC. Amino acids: CASSEVKGKSYGYTF.